The 22 T cell receptor beta chains given below trace back to one sample, sequenced in a study of blood T cell repertoires in COVID-19. TCRdb's table, derived via immunoSEQ multiplex PCR, lists solely in-frame clones and lacks some. The sample comprises under 130,000 clones, over 75% of which are singletons, and around 3.9% rests with the top ten. Input material: peripheral blood. All receptors derive from a man aged 45-65 years with acute or convalescent COVID-19.

V is TRBV10-3 and J is TRBJ1-1; D remains unclear. With 2 bases removed from V and 1 base from J, the gap between germline ends came to 11 bases. This CDR3 has 15 amino acids. Per germline, CDR1 ENHRY and CDR2 SYGVKD. The DNA for the CDR3 is TGTGCCATCAGTGAGAAGCAGGACTGGAACACTGAAGCTTTCTTT. Residues: CAISEKQDWNTEAFF.

The genes are TRBV28 and TRBJ1-1; weak D call: TRBD1 (5 bases). Deletions cut 3 bases from V and 6 bases from J, with 14 bases between. Germline loops: CDR1 MDHEN, CDR2 SYDVKM. The CDR3 is 14 residues long. The CDR3 DNA reads TGTGCCAGCAGTTTGGGGGGGGGAGGTGCTGAAGCTTTCTTT. This gives the protein CASSLGGGGAEAFF.

This rearrangement joins TRBV24-1 to TRBJ2-1, with 11 bases lining up with TRBD2. Trimming at V came to 5 bases and at J to 2 bases, leaving 13 bases not matched to a gene. This CDR3 comprises 19 residues. Germline CDR1 is KGHDR and CDR2 is SFDVKD. The CDR3 here is CATSGTSGQIAVTYNEQFF. CDR3 in DNA: TGTGCCACCAGTGGGACTAGCGGGCAAATTGCCGTCACCTACAATGAGCAGTTCTTC.

This chain joins TRBV7-9 and TRBJ2-5, with 7 bases aligning to TRBD2. With 5 bases clipped from V and 5 bases from J, the junction kept 5 bases outside the gene matches. Germline V gives CDR1 SEHNR, CDR2 FQNEAQ (reference sequence). The CDR3 contains 13 residues. CDR3 sequence (DNA): TGTGCCAGCAGCGGGGCCGGGGGGGAGACCCAGTACTTC. Its translation: CASSGAGGETQYF. The full variable domain, completed using reference TRBV7-9 and TRBJ2-5, is DTGVSQNPRHKITKRGQNVTFRCDPISEHNRLYWYRQTLGQGPEFLTYFQNEAQLEKSRLLSDRFSAERPKGSFSTLEIQRTEQGDSAMYLCASSGAGGETQYFGPGTRLLVL.

The J gene is TRBJ2-5, the V gene TRBV5-6; D possibly corresponds to TRBD1 (5 bases). The CDR3 consists of 15 residues. Germline V gene data show CDR1 as SGHDT and CDR2 as YYEEEE. With 4 bases removed from V and 0 bases from J, the gap between germline ends came to 13 bases. DNA for the CDR3: TGTGCCAGCAGCCCATTGACAGAATACCAAGAGACCCAGTACTTC. Translation gives CASSPLTEYQETQYF.

The rearrangement joins TRBV6-5 to TRBJ2-5; D possibly corresponds to TRBD1 (5 bases). Germline CDR1 MNHEY, CDR2 SVGAGI. The V end lost 2 bases, the J end lost 7 bases, and 8 bases lay between the germline ends. The CDR3 covers 12 residues. Written as DNA, the CDR3 is TGTGCCAGCAGTTACATCCAGGGGACCCAGTACTTC. Translating gives CASSYIQGTQYF.

This chain connects TRBV14 to TRBJ2-7; D call uncertain. V lost 1 base, J lost 2 bases, and 6 bases lay in between. Germline CDR1 reads SGHDN; CDR2 reads FVKESK. The CDR3 contains 13 residues. This CDR3 is CASSQVSPYEQYF. The CDR3 coding sequence is TGTGCCAGCAGCCAAGTCAGTCCCTACGAGCAGTACTTC.

The chain has TRBV7-6 and TRBJ2-7; perhaps TRBD1 as D (5 bases). The germline gives CDR1 SGHVS, CDR2 FNYEAQ. The CDR3 contains 15 residues. V shed 4 bases and J shed 2 bases, with 15 bases lying between them. The CDR3 loop reads CASSSLGDSPYEQYF. In DNA, the CDR3 is TGTGCCAGCAGCTCCCTAGGGGATAGTCCCTACGAGCAGTACTTC.

This clone occurred once. The rearrangement links TRBV28 to TRBJ1-4, with TRBD1 identical over 9 bases. The trim removed 5 bases at V and 13 bases at J, leaving 11 bases unmatched. Germline loops: CDR1 MDHEN, CDR2 SYDVKM. CDR3 length: 14 residues. The CDR3 region has the DNA TGTGCCAGCAGTCCTGGGACAGGGCCTGCTTCACTGTTTTTT. This codes for CASSPGTGPASLFF. Full variable domain (rest looked up from reference TRBV28 and TRBJ1-4): DVKVTQSSRYLVKRTGEKVFLECVQDMDHENMFWYRQDPGLGLRLIYFSYDVKMKEKGDIPEGYSVSREKKERFSLILESASTNQTSMYLCASSPGTGPASLFFGSGTQLSVL.

The J gene is TRBJ2-3, the V gene TRBV9; unclear D gene. Trimming removed 0 bases at V and 0 bases at J, with 5 bases between. Germline CDR1 and CDR2: SGDLS and YYNGEE. The CDR3 loop spans 14 amino acids. The CDR3 loop reads CASSVAGSTDTQYF. The DNA of the CDR3 is TGTGCCAGCAGCGTAGCGGGTAGCACAGATACGCAGTATTTT.

The chain recombines TRBV7-9 with TRBJ2-7; D call uncertain. The CDR3 extends over 11 amino acids. The germline V and J ends were trimmed by 1 base and 6 bases, with 4 bases remaining between them. Germline CDR1 SEHNR, CDR2 FQNEAQ (reference sequence). CDR3 nucleotides: TGTGCCAGCAGCTTAGATAGCGAGCAGTACTTC. This encodes CASSLDSEQYF.

The gene calls are TRBV5-1 and TRBJ2-3, with a weak D call TRBD1 (5 bases). CDR1 and CDR2 (germline): SGHRS, YFSETQ. The CDR3 contains 17 residues. V lost 0 bases to trimming and J lost 1 base, with 15 bases between them. CDR3: CASSLGYTAGRTDTQYF. In DNA, the CDR3 is TGCGCCAGCAGCTTGGGGTATACGGCAGGGCGCACAGATACGCAGTATTTT.

This clone appeared a single time. The chain couples TRBV27 to TRBJ1-6; D perhaps matches TRBD1 (6 bases). CDR3 length: 15 amino acids. The germline gives CDR1 MNHEY, CDR2 SMNVEV (reference sequence). V dropped 3 bases and J dropped 7 bases, with 13 bases sitting between them. CDR3 DNA sequence: TGTGCCAGCAGTTTGAGGGGGATGGGGAATTCACCCCTCCACTTT. It translates to CASSLRGMGNSPLHF.

The gene calls are TRBV25-1 and TRBJ1-4; 7 bases match TRBD1. The CDR3 sequence is 12 residues long. Unmatched junction bases numbered 1, after V lost 2 bases and J lost 10 bases. From germline, CDR1 is MGHDK and CDR2 SYGVNS. This CDR3 reads CASSERQGKLFF. The CDR3 nucleotides are TGTGCCAGCAGTGAACGACAGGGAAAACTGTTTTTT.

The rearrangement uses TRBV14 and TRBJ2-5; TRBD2 matches 11 bases. The CDR3 runs 20 residues. CDR1 SGHDN and CDR2 FVKESK come from the germline V gene. Unmatched junction bases numbered 17, after V lost 3 bases and J lost 2 bases. The CDR3 DNA follows: TGTGCCAGCAGCCATCGCGGGACTAGCGGACAATCAAGGCGGCAAGAGACCCAGTACTTC. Protein: CASSHRGTSGQSRRQETQYF.

The chain combines TRBV15 with TRBJ2-1, with D uncertain. Trimming took off 5 bases at V and 8 bases at J, with 13 bases between the two ends. The CDR3 runs 13 residues. Per the germline V gene, CDR1 is LNHNV and CDR2 is YYDKDF (reference sequence). CDR3 protein: CATSGLLAYEQFF. The CDR3 nucleotides read TGTGCCACCAGCGGTCTCTTAGCCTATGAGCAGTTCTTC.

This clone has a handful of counts. V gene TRBV7-9 combines with J gene TRBJ1-2; the match to TRBD1 covers 9 bases. CDR1 and CDR2 from the germline V gene are SEHNR and FQNEAQ (reference sequence). V lost 1 base, J lost 5 bases, and 2 bases stayed unmatched. The CDR3 runs to 14 residues. CDR3 loop: CASSLGGTGYGYTF. The CDR3 DNA follows: TGTGCCAGCAGCTTAGGAGGGACAGGGTATGGCTACACCTTC.

In nucleotides, the CDR3 is TGTGCCAGCAGCTTAGGGGAACAGGGGGCTAATGAAAAACTGTTTTTT. It is translated as CASSLGEQGANEKLFF. This chain links TRBV13 with TRBJ1-4, with 8 bases fitting TRBD1. The length of the CDR3 is 16 residues. Trimming at V came to 0 bases and at J to 3 bases, leaving 3 bases not matched to a gene. CDR1 and CDR2 (germline): PRHDT, FYEKMQ (reference sequence).

This clone was picked up one time. The chain uses TRBV7-9 and TRBJ2-7; D gene uncertain. CDR1 and CDR2 (germline): SEHNR, FQNEAQ (reference sequence). Trimming removed 4 bases at V and 2 bases at J, with 15 bases between. The CDR3 spans 15 residues. CDR3 protein: CASSYSPPSPYEQYF. CDR3 sequence (DNA): TGTGCCAGCAGCTACAGCCCCCCGAGCCCCTACGAGCAGTACTTC.

J is TRBJ2-7 and V is TRBV12-3 or TRBV12-4; D is unresolved. Deletions cut 2 bases from V and 6 bases from J, with 5 bases between. The CDR3 covers 11 residues. CDR3 nucleotides: TGTGCCAGCAGTTTATTGAGCGAGCAGTACTTC. Amino acids: CASSLLSEQYF.

The J gene is TRBJ2-3, the V gene TRBV2, with TRBD2 matching over 8 bases. Germline CDR1 is SNHLY and CDR2 is FYNNEI. The V gene end was trimmed by 6 bases and the J gene end by 5 bases; junction bases not matched to a gene: 7. The CDR3 consists of 14 residues. This CDR3 reads CASSRGGRGDTQYF. The CDR3 nucleotides are TGTGCCAGCAGCCGGGGGGGCCGTGGAGATACGCAGTATTTT.

The chain employs TRBV6-5 and TRBJ2-1, with unresolved D. The CDR3 extends over 16 amino acids. V was pared by 2 bases and J by 9 bases, with 20 bases between. The germline gives CDR1 MNHEY, CDR2 SVGAGI. CDR3 sequence (DNA): TGTGCCAGCAGTTACGAGCCTCGTCCTTACCTTGCTGAGCAGTTCTTC. Protein: CASSYEPRPYLAEQFF.